This passage covers 27 T cell receptor beta chains from one sample sequenced in a study of OX40 agonist ivuxolimab in advanced cancers. Sequenced by immunoSEQ multiplex PCR; TCRdb stores in-frame clones only, minus some. The sample carries more than 45,000 clones, more than 80% recorded once. Sequenced material: CD4+ or CD8+ T cells sorted from blood, taken in a trial of the OX40 agonist ivuxolimab. These receptors originate from an adult with an advanced solid tumor such as melanoma, head and neck, liver or kidney cancer.

This clone was found once. The chain employs TRBV5-1 and TRBJ2-7; a possible D gene is TRBD1 (6 bases). Trimming removed 0 bases at V and 3 bases at J, with 7 bases between. The CDR3 contains 13 residues. Germline-derived CDR1 and CDR2 are SGHRS and YFSETQ. For the CDR3, the DNA is TGCGCCAGCAGCTTGGCACAGGGCTACGAGCAGTACTTC. Protein product: CASSLAQGYEQYF.

The gene calls are TRBV6-1 and TRBJ1-1; 9 bases agree with TRBD1. Germline CDR1 is MNHNS and CDR2 is SASEGT. This CDR3 has 14 amino acids. The V gene end was trimmed by 8 bases and the J gene end by 1 base; junction bases not matched to a gene: 5. The CDR3 loop reads CASPGTGKNTEAFF. As DNA, the CDR3 is TGTGCCAGCCCCGGGACAGGGAAGAACACTGAAGCTTTCTTT.

This clone was counted once. The chain carries TRBV19 and TRBJ2-2, with a weak D call TRBD1 (5 bases). Germline CDR1 LNHDA, CDR2 SQIVND (reference sequence). Trimming took 3 bases from V and 4 from J, leaving 15 bases between them. The CDR3 has 16 amino acids. The CDR3 DNA sequence: TGTGCCAGTAGTATCGGAACAGGTCGGCGCACCGGGGAGCTGTTTTTT. The encoded protein is CASSIGTGRRTGELFF.

CDR3: CASSLYSGNQPQHF. CDR3 DNA: TGCGCCAGCAGCTTATACAGCGGGAATCAGCCCCAGCATTTT. This chain links TRBV5-1 with TRBJ1-5, with D hard to call. CDR1 is SGHRS and CDR2 is YFSETQ in the germline V gene. There are 14 residues in the CDR3. V lost 2 bases to trimming and J lost 4 bases, with 10 bases between them.

This chain joins TRBV25-1 and TRBJ1-2, with D tentatively TRBD1 (5 bases). V lost 4 bases to trimming and J lost 4 bases, with 16 bases between them. The length of the CDR3 is 15 residues. Germline V lookup: CDR1 MGHDK, CDR2 SYGVNS. The CDR3 nucleotides are TGTGCCAGCAGTGGGGACCCTATCTCCCCCTATGGCTACACCTTC. Residues: CASSGDPISPYGYTF.

The rearrangement uses TRBV25-1 and TRBJ1-5; no clear D. Trimming stripped 0 bases from V and 9 bases from J, with 6 bases between. The CDR3 covers 12 residues. Looked up from germline, CDR1 is MGHDK and CDR2 is SYGVNS. The CDR3 region is CASSEYRGPQHF. Written as DNA, the CDR3 is TGTGCCAGCAGTGAATACCGAGGGCCCCAGCATTTT.

The chain carries TRBV5-6 and TRBJ2-3, with D perhaps matching TRBD2 (5 bases). The germline V gene encodes CDR1 SGHDT and CDR2 YYEEEE. Trimming removed 4 bases from V and 2 bases from J, with 11 bases in between. The CDR3 is made up of 14 amino acids. CDR3 protein: CASSTGLSTDTQYF. CDR3 nucleotide sequence: TGTGCCAGCAGCACGGGATTATCCACAGATACGCAGTATTTT.

The chain recombines TRBV6-6 with TRBJ2-5; D remains unclear. Germline V gives CDR1 MNHNY, CDR2 SVGAGI (reference sequence). Between the trimmed V and J ends, which lost 7 bases and 4 bases, there was a span of 16 bases. The CDR3 consists of 14 residues. This CDR3 is CASTDSGPGETQYF. Written as DNA, the CDR3 is TGTGCCAGCACAGACTCGGGCCCCGGAGAGACCCAGTACTTC.

This chain connects TRBV12-5 to TRBJ1-4; D gene uncertain. V lost 0 bases and J 6 bases, leaving 14 bases between the germline ends. The CDR3 is 16 amino acids. CDR1 and CDR2 (germline): LGHNT, FRNRAP. CDR3 DNA sequence: TGTGCTAGTGGTTTGGTACTAGGAGGTAGTCATGAAAAACTGTTTTTT. This gives the protein CASGLVLGGSHEKLFF.

As DNA, the CDR3 is TGTGCCAGCAGCCCGGGACAGGGTCCCACCTACGAGCAGTACTTC. Translation: CASSPGQGPTYEQYF. The V and J genes are TRBV4-2 and TRBJ2-7, with 9 bases matching TRBD1. V lost 4 bases to trimming and J lost 2 bases; unmatched junction nucleotides: 6. Germline V gives CDR1 LGHNA, CDR2 YNFKEQ. This CDR3 region has 15 residues.

The rearrangement uses TRBV18 and TRBJ1-2; tentatively, D is TRBD1 (5 bases). CDR3 size: 15 residues. Germline CDR1 and CDR2: KGHSH and LQKENI. V gave up 5 bases and J gave up 4 bases, with 17 bases separating them. The CDR3: CASSSPAGRAYGYTF. The CDR3 DNA reads as TGTGCCAGCTCATCTCCGGCAGGGCGGGCCTATGGCTACACCTTC. Looking up the rest from reference TRBV18 and TRBJ1-2 gives the full variable domain: NAGVMQNPRHLVRRRGQEARLRCSPMKGHSHVYWYRQLPEEGLKFMVYLQKENIIDESGMPKERFSAEFPKEGPSILRIQQVVRGDSAAYFCASSSPAGRAYGYTFGSGTRLTVV.

The V and J genes are TRBV4-1 and TRBJ2-7, with a tentative D call TRBD1 (6 bases). The CDR3 contains 15 residues. CDR1 MGHRA and CDR2 YSYEKL come from the germline V gene. The V end lost 2 bases, the J end lost 3 bases, and 14 bases lay between the germline ends. The CDR3 protein is CASSQLGVGGYEQYF. In DNA form, the CDR3 reads TGCGCCAGCAGCCAACTAGGGGTAGGGGGCTACGAGCAGTACTTC.

The V gene is TRBV20-1, the J gene TRBJ2-1; D gene unclear. Germline V gene sequence: CDR1 DFQATT, CDR2 SNEGSKA (reference sequence). The CDR3 extends over 11 amino acids. Deletions cut 5 bases from V and 11 bases from J, with 13 bases between. CDR3 sequence: CSALNSFQQFF. DNA for the CDR3: TGCAGTGCTCTCAATAGCTTTCAGCAGTTCTTC.

This chain connects TRBV12-5 to TRBJ1-1; D is perhaps TRBD1 (5 bases). Trimming took 5 bases from V and 6 from J, leaving 10 bases between them. Germline assignment: CDR1 LGHNT and CDR2 FRNRAP. The CDR3 has 12 amino acids. In DNA, the CDR3 is TGTGCTAGTGGTCGGGACTCGGCTGAAGCTTTCTTT. This sequence encodes CASGRDSAEAFF.

The chain joins TRBV6-5 to TRBJ1-5; the match to TRBD1 covers 7 bases. V was clipped by 4 bases and J by 7 bases; unmatched bases: 10. The CDR3 runs to 15 residues. Per the germline V gene, CDR1 is MNHEY and CDR2 is SVGAGI. CDR3 in amino acids: CASSSIGQDEQPQHF. As DNA, the CDR3 is TGTGCCAGCAGTTCCATTGGACAGGATGAACAGCCCCAGCATTTT.

The chain recombines TRBV6-5 with TRBJ2-5; D may be TRBD1 (5 bases). Germline loops: CDR1 MNHEY, CDR2 SVGAGI. The V end was cut by 4 bases, the J end by 1 base, with 16 bases between. CDR3 length equals 16 residues. CDR3 in amino acids: CASSLGATPTQETQYF. Written as DNA, the CDR3 is TGTGCCAGCAGTTTAGGGGCCACACCTACCCAAGAGACCCAGTACTTC.

CDR3 bases: TGTGCCAGCAGATCCGACACGGTCTCTGGAAACACCATATATTTT. This gives the protein CASRSDTVSGNTIYF. This chain connects TRBV28 to TRBJ1-3; D is ambiguous. Germline V CDR1 and CDR2: MDHEN, SYDVKM. V lost 6 bases and J 0 bases, leaving 12 bases between the germline ends. This CDR3 region has 15 residues.

The chain recombines TRBV10-3 with TRBJ2-7; TRBD1 aligns across 10 bases. The CDR3 is 16 residues long. Per the germline V gene, CDR1 is ENHRY and CDR2 is SYGVKD. Trimming at V came to 2 bases and at J to 5 bases, leaving 9 bases not matched to a gene. The CDR3 region is CAISEGDRGFWNEQYF. The CDR3 DNA sequence: TGTGCCATCAGTGAGGGGGACAGGGGTTTTTGGAACGAGCAGTACTTC.

J is TRBJ1-5 and V is TRBV2, with 8 bases lining up with TRBD1. The CDR3 contains 14 residues. After removal of 8 bases from V and 6 bases from J, the junction contained 9 bases not matched to a gene. Germline assignment: CDR1 SNHLY and CDR2 FYNNEI. The CDR3 is CASGTGASGQPQHF. The CDR3 DNA reads as TGTGCCAGCGGGACAGGTGCTTCGGGTCAGCCCCAGCATTTT.

The chain has TRBV5-1 and TRBJ2-3, with TRBD2 identical over 8 bases. CDR1 is SGHRS and CDR2 is YFSETQ in the germline V gene. The CDR3 contains 15 residues. V trimming: 2 bases; J trimming: 4 bases; junction bases outside the gene matches: 6. CDR3 region: CASSLAGAPPDTQYF. CDR3 nucleotide sequence: TGCGCCAGCAGCTTAGCGGGGGCGCCCCCAGATACGCAGTATTTT.

The chain is built from TRBV9 and TRBJ1-1, with D tentatively TRBD1 (6 bases). The germline V gene has CDR1 SGDLS and CDR2 YYNGEE. This CDR3 is built from 13 residues. Trimming left V 1 base short and J 5 bases short, with 9 bases between. The DNA for the CDR3 is TGTGCCAGCAGCGTATGGCAGGGGACTGAAGCTTTCTTT. This translates into CASSVWQGTEAFF.

The chain combines TRBV7-9 with TRBJ2-5, with TRBD2 identical over 9 bases. In germline, CDR1 is SEHNR, CDR2 FQNEAQ (reference sequence). The CDR3 length is 14 residues. V was pared by 5 bases and J by 4 bases, with 5 bases of the junction left unmatched. The CDR3 nucleotides are TGTGCCAGCAGCCTGGGAGCGGGAGGAGAGACCCAGTACTTC. It translates to CASSLGAGGETQYF.

This chain links TRBV5-8 with TRBJ1-4; unclear D gene. This CDR3 contains 16 residues. V gave up 0 bases and J gave up 1 base, with 10 bases separating them. The V gene's germline CDR1 is SGHTS and CDR2 YDEGEE. This chain's CDR3 is CASSLGAVVTNEKLFF. CDR3 bases: TGTGCCAGCAGCTTGGGGGCGGTTGTAACTAATGAAAAACTGTTTTTT.

The chain employs TRBV4-1 and TRBJ2-3; 8 positions agree with TRBD1. The CDR3 spans 16 residues. In germline, CDR1 is MGHRA, CDR2 YSYEKL. J was trimmed by 3 bases and V by 5 bases; bases with no gene match: 10. The CDR3, as DNA: TGCGCCAGCAGCATACAAACAGGGGGTGGAACAGATACGCAGTATTTT. Translating it yields CASSIQTGGGTDTQYF.

This clone is a singleton in its sample. V is TRBV29-1 and J is TRBJ2-4, with D possibly matching TRBD1 (6 bases). The V end was cut by 7 bases, the J end by 0 bases, with 16 bases between. CDR3 length equals 15 residues. Germline V lookup: CDR1 SQVTM, CDR2 ANQGSEA. As DNA, the CDR3 is TGCAGCGCCATAGCACAGGGACCAGCCAAAAACATTCAGTACTTC. Amino acid sequence: CSAIAQGPAKNIQYF. Using reference TRBV29-1 and TRBJ2-4 for the parts outside the CDR3, the full variable domain is SAVISQKPSRDICQRGTSLTIQCQVDSQVTMMFWYRQQPGQSLTLIATANQGSEATYESGFVIDKFPISRPNLTFSTLTVSNMSPEDSSIYLCSAIAQGPAKNIQYFGAGTRLSVL.

The CDR3 DNA sequence: TGTGCCAGCAGGTCCACCGGGAGCTCCTATAATTCACCCCTCCACTTT. This codes for CASRSTGSSYNSPLHF. V is TRBV7-6 and J is TRBJ1-6; D is unclear. From germline, CDR1 is SGHVS and CDR2 FNYEAQ. Trimming took off 6 bases at V and 0 bases at J, with 12 bases between the two ends. The CDR3 is made up of 16 amino acids.

The genes are TRBV2 and TRBJ1-6, with no clear D. In germline, CDR1 is SNHLY, CDR2 FYNNEI. CDR3 length: 13 residues. Trimming cost V 7 bases and J 9 bases, with 13 bases left between them. CDR3 sequence (DNA): TGTGCCAGCACCCTAGAGGACGGTTCACCCCTCCACTTT. Translation: CASTLEDGSPLHF.